This TCR beta chain was profiled in a study of response to subunit inactivated influenza vaccine. This clonotype was counted a few times. Its cognate antigen is unknown. One entry per CDR3 protein results from TCRdb running MiXCR on the RT-PCR reads. The sample carries 600,000 to 700,000 distinct CDR3 sequences, 13% to 15% recorded once. Trimming removed 3 bases at V and 1 base at J, with 9 bases between. CDR3 length: 14 residues. In germline, CDR1 is SGHRS, CDR2 YFSETQ. Notes on the study in general: With each seasonal influenza vaccination, the authors suggested, few new T cells are recruited.

The chain carries TRBV5-1 and TRBJ2-3; D may match TRBD1 or TRBD2 (6 bases each). Sequencing used PBMCs from blood, obtained around 15 days before vaccination. This sequence was found in a man aged 50 or older who received an inactivated influenza vaccine. The CDR3 spells CASSWGARTDTQYF. DNA for the CDR3: TGCGCCAGCAGCTGGGGGGCCCGCACAGATACGCAGTATTTT.